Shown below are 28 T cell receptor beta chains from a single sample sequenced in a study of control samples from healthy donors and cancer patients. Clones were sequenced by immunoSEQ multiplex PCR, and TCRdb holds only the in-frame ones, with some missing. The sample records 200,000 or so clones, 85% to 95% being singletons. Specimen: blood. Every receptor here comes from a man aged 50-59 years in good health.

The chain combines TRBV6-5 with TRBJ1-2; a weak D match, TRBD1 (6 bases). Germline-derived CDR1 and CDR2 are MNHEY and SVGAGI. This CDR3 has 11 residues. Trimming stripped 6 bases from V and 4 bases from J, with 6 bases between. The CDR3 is CASRGAYGYTF. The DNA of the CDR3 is TGTGCCAGCAGGGGGGCCTATGGCTACACCTTC.

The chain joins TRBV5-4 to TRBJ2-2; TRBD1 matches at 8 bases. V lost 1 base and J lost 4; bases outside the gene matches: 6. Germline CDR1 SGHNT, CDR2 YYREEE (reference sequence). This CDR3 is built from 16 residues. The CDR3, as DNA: TGTGCCAGCAGCTTGCAGCAGGGGGCGATCACCGGGGAGCTGTTTTTT. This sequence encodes CASSLQQGAITGELFF.

The CDR3 DNA sequence: TGTGCCATCAGTGGACTACCTTCTGGAAACACCATATATTTT. The encoded protein is CAISGLPSGNTIYF. The rearrangement uses TRBV10-3 and TRBJ1-3; D remains ambiguous. V lost 4 bases and J 1 base, leaving 8 bases between the germline ends. Germline V lookup: CDR1 ENHRY, CDR2 SYGVKD. This CDR3 region has 14 residues.

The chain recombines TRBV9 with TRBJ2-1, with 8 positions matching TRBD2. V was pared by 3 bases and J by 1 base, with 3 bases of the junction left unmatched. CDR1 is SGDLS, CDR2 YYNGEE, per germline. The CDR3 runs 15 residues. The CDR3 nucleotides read TGTGCCAGCAGCGATGCTAGCGGGTCCTACAATGAGCAGTTCTTC. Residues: CASSDASGSYNEQFF.

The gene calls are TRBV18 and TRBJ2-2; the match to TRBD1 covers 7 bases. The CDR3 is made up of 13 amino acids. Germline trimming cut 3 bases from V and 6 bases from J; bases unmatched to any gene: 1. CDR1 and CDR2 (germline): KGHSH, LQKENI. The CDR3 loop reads CASSPGTAGELFF. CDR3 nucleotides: TGTGCCAGCTCACCGGGGACAGCCGGGGAGCTGTTTTTT.

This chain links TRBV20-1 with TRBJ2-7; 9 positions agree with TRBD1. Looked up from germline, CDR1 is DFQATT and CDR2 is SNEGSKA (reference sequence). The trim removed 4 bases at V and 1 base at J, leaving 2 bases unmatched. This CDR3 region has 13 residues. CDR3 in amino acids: CSATDRGSYEQYV. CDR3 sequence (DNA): TGCAGTGCTACTGACAGGGGGTCCTACGAGCAGTACGTC.

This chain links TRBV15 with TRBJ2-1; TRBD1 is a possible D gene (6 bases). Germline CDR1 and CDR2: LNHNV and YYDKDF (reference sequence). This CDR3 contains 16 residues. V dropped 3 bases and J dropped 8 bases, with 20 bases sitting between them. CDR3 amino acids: CATSSRGDPYVDEQFF. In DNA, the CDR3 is TGTGCCACCAGCAGCAGGGGAGATCCGTATGTCGATGAGCAGTTCTTC. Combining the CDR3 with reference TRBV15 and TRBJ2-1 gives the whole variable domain DAMVIQNPRYQVTQFGKPVTLSCSQTLNHNVMYWYQQKSSQAPKLLFHYYDKDFNNEADTPDNFQSRRPNTSFCFLDIRSPGLGDTAMYLCATSSRGDPYVDEQFFGPGTRLTVL.

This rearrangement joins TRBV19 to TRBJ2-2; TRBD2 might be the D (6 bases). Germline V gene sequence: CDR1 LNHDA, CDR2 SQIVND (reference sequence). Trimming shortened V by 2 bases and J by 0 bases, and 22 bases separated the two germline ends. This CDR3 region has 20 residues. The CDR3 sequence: CASSIIRGWVSVANTGELFF. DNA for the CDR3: TGTGCCAGTAGTATAATTCGGGGGTGGGTGAGCGTCGCGAACACCGGGGAGCTGTTTTTT.

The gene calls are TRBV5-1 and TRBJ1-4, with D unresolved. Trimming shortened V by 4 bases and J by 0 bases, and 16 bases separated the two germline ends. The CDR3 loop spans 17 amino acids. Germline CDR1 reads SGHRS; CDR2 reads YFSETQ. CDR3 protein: CASSRGSGDATNEKLFF. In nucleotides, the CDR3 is TGCGCCAGCAGCCGGGGAAGCGGCGATGCAACTAATGAAAAACTGTTTTTT.

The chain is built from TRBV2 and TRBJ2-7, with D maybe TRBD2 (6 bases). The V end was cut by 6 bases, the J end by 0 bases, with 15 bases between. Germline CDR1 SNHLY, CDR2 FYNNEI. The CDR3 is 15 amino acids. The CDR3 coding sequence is TGTGCCAGCAGCTTAGGACTAACGAGCTCCTACGAGCAGTACTTC. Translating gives CASSLGLTSSYEQYF.

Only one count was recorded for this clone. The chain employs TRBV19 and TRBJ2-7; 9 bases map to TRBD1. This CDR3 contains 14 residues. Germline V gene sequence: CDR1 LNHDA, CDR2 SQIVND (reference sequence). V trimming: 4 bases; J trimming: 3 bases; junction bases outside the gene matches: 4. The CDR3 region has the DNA TGTGCCAGTAGTAAACAGGGGGCCGGCTACGAGCAGTACGTC. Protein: CASSKQGAGYEQYV.

The DNA for the CDR3 is TGTGCCAGCAGCGTACGGGTAGGGGCCAACGTCCTGACTTTC. Translating gives CASSVRVGANVLTF. The rearrangement uses TRBV9 and TRBJ2-6; no definite D call. The V end lost 1 base, the J end lost 4 bases, and 6 bases lay between the germline ends. The CDR3 runs to 14 residues. Germline CDR1 reads SGDLS; CDR2 reads YYNGEE.

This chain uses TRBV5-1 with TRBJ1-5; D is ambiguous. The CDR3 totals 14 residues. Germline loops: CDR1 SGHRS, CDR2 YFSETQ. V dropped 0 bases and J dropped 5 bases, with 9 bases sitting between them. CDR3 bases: TGCGCCAGCAGCTTGGTGGGCGGTGATCAGCCCCAGCATTTT. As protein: CASSLVGGDQPQHF.

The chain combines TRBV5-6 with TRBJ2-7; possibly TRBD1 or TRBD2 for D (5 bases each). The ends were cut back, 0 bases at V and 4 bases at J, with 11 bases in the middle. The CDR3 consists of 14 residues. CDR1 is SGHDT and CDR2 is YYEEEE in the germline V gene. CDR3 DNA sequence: TGTGCCAGCAGCTTGGCGGGTGGGGGTTACGAGCAGTACTTC. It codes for CASSLAGGGYEQYF.

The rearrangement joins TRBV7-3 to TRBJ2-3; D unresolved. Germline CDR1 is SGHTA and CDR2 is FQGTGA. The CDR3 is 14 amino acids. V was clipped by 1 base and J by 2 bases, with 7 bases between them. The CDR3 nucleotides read TGTGCCAGCAGCTTAATGTCCATCACAGATACGCAGTATTTT. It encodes CASSLMSITDTQYF. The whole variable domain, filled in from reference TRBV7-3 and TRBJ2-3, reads GAGVSQTPSNKVTEKGKYVELRCDPISGHTALYWYRQSLGQGPEFLIYFQGTGAADDSGLPNDRFFAVRPEGSVSTLKIQRTERGDSAVYLCASSLMSITDTQYFGPGTRLTVL.

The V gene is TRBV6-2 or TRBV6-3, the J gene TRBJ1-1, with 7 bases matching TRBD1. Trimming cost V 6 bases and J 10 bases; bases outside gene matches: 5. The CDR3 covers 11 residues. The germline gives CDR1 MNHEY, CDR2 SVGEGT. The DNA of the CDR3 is TGTGCCAGCAGCGACAGGGCCCGAGCTTTCTTT. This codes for CASSDRARAFF.

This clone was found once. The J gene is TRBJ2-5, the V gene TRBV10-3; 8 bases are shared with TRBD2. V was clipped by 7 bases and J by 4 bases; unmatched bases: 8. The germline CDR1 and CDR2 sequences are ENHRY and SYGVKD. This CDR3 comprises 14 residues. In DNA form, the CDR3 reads TGTGCCATCAAGGGACGGGCGGGGGGAGAGACCCAGTACTTC. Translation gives CAIKGRAGGETQYF.

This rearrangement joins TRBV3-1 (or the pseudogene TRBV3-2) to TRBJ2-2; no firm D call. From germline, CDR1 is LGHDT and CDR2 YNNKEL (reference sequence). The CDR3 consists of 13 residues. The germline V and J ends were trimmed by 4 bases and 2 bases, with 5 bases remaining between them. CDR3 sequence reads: CASSPYNTGELFF. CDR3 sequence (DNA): TGTGCCAGCAGCCCATATAACACCGGGGAGCTGTTTTTT.

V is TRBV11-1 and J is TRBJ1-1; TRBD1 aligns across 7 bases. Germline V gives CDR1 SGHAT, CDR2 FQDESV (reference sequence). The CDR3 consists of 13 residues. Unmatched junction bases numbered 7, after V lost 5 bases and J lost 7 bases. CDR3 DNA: TGTGCCAGCAGCAGGGGGACAGCCCTTGAAGCTTTCTTT. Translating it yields CASSRGTALEAFF.

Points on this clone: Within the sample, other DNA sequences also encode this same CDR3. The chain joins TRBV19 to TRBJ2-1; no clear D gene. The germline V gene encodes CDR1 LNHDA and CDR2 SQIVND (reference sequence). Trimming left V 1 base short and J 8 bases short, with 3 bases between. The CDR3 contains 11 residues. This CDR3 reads CASSIGDEQFF. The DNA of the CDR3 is TGTGCCAGTAGTATAGGTGATGAGCAGTTCTTC.

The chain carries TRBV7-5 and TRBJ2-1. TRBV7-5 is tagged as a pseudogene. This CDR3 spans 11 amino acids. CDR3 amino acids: CARSLGCEQFF. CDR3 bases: TGTGCCAGAAGCTTAGGGTGCGAGCAGTTCTTC.

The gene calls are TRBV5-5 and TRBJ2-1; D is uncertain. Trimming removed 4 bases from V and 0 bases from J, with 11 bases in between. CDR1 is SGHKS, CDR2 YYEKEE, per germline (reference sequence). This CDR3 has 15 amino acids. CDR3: CASSPPVGSYNEQFF. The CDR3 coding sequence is TGTGCCAGCAGCCCGCCTGTAGGCTCCTACAATGAGCAGTTCTTC.

CDR3 region: CASSRIRETEAFF. The CDR3 DNA is TGTGCCAGCAGTCGTATCAGGGAAACTGAAGCTTTCTTT. J is TRBJ1-1 and V is TRBV6-5, with D perhaps matching TRBD1 (5 bases). The CDR3 runs to 13 residues. Germline V gives CDR1 MNHEY, CDR2 SVGAGI. Trimming pared 5 bases from V and 5 bases from J, leaving 12 bases between.

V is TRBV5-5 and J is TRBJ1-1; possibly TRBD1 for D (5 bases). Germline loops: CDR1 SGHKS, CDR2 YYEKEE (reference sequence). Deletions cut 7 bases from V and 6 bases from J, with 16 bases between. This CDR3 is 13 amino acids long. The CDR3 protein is CASGASGWAEAFF. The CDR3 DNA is TGTGCCAGCGGGGCATCCGGATGGGCTGAAGCTTTCTTT. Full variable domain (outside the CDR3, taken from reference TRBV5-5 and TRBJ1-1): DAGVTQSPTHLIKTRGQQVTLRCSPISGHKSVSWYQQVLGQGPQFIFQYYEKEERGRGNFPDRFSARQFPNYSSELNVNALLLGDSALYLCASGASGWAEAFFGQGTRLTVV.

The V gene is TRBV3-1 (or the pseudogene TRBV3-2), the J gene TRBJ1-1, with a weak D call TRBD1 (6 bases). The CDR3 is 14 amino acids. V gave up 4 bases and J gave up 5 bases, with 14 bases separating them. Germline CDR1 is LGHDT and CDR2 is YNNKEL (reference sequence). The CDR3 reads CASSRLYRVTEAFF. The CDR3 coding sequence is TGTGCCAGCAGCCGGTTATACAGGGTAACTGAAGCTTTCTTT.

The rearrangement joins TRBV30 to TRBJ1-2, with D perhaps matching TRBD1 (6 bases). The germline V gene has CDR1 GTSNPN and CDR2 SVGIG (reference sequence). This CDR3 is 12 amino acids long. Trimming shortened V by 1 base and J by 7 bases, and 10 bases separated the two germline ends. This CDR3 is CAWSEQGFGYTF. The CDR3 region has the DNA TGTGCCTGGAGTGAACAGGGCTTTGGCTACACCTTC.

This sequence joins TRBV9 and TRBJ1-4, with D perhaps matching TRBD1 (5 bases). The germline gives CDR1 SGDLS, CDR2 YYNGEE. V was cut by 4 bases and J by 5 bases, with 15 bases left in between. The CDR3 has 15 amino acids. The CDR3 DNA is TGTGCCAGCAGCCCCCGACAGAAGAGGAATGAAAAACTGTTTTTT. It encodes CASSPRQKRNEKLFF.

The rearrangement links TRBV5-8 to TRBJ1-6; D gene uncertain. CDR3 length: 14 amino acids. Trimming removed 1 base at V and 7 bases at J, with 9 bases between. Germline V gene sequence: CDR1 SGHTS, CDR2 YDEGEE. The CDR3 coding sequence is TGTGCCAGCAGCTTGCTACCGCTGAATTCACCCCTCCACTTT. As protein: CASSLLPLNSPLHF.